This entry describes one T cell receptor (beta chain). This CDR3 spans 15 amino acids. CDR1 and CDR2 (germline): MNHNY, SVGAGI (reference sequence). V lost 2 bases, J lost 4 bases, and 5 bases stayed unmatched. Via MiXCR, TCRdb re-called the RT-PCR reads, giving one row per CDR3 protein. The sample has about 700,000 distinct CDR3 sequences; 13% to 15% are singletons. The sequence derives from a female donor in good health, serving as a healthy control. Sample: memory CD4+ T cells from blood. The chain employs TRBV6-6 and TRBJ2-1; TRBD1 matches 7 bases. The CDR3 region is CASSYQGQKYNEQFF. The DNA for the CDR3 is TGTGCCAGCAGTTACCAGGGACAGAAATACAATGAGCAGTTCTTC.